The 5 T cell receptor beta chains presented below share a single source sample, sequenced in a study of read filtering for tumor transcriptome and immune sequencing. This library used roughly 0.4 ug RNA and molecular barcoded adaptors spanning alpha/delta and beta/gamma chains. TCRdb fed the reads into MiXCR, producing one record per CDR3 protein. The repertoire holds tens of thousands of distinct CDR3 sequences, with about 11% as singletons. Input material: a population of CD138-negative cells sorted from bone marrow. These TCRs come from a donor aged 40 or over with multiple myeloma.

The chain uses TRBV20-1 and TRBJ2-7, with D possibly TRBD2 on 6 matching bases. Germline values: CDR1 DFQATT, CDR2 SNEGSKA (reference sequence). There are 12 residues in the CDR3. The V end lost 3 bases, the J end lost 3 bases, and 9 bases lay between the germline ends. CDR3 residues: CSASPRGYEQYF. The DNA of the CDR3 is TGCAGTGCTAGCCCGCGGGGCTACGAGCAGTACTTC.

This clonotype has ten or more counts. The V and J genes are TRBV20-1 and TRBJ1-1; D gene unclear. Germline CDR1 DFQATT, CDR2 SNEGSKA (reference sequence). V lost 6 bases, J lost 1 base, and 9 bases lay in between. CDR3 length: 12 amino acids. The CDR3 region is CSAPGSNTEAFF. The DNA for the CDR3 is TGCAGTGCCCCGGGCTCGAACACTGAAGCTTTCTTT.

To note about this clonotype: The CDR3 carries no conserved terminal phenylalanine or tryptophan, so it likely arises from a read error. For the CDR3, the DNA is TGTGCCAGCAACCAAGTGGTGAGGGGCGGAAATCAGCCCCAGCATCTT. This codes for CASNQVVRGGNQPQHL. This chain joins TRBV14 and TRBJ1-5; D may be TRBD1 (5 bases). Germline CDR1 SGHDN, CDR2 FVKESK. The CDR3 has 16 amino acids.

This clonotype was detected only a few times. Here the CDR3 DNA reads TGTGCCAGCAGCTTAGGGACGACAGGGCCCGGGCGGTACTTC. Protein sequence: CASSLGTTGPGRYF. The gene calls are TRBV7-8 and TRBJ2-7; 7 nucleotides align to TRBD1. Losses at the gene ends were 1 base for V and 12 bases for J; bases not matched to a gene: 12. CDR3 length: 14 residues. CDR1 and CDR2 (germline): SGHVS, FQNEAQ.

This clonotype occurred many times. The chain combines TRBV7-2 with TRBJ2-1, with D possibly called TRBD1 or TRBD2 (6 bases each). Germline V gene sequence: CDR1 SGHTA, CDR2 FQGNSA. V lost 1 base, J lost 6 bases, and 16 bases lay in between. The CDR3 is made up of 16 amino acids. CDR3 loop: CASSLDSGGPGNEQFF. The CDR3, as DNA: TGTGCCAGCAGCTTAGATTCCGGGGGCCCTGGCAATGAGCAGTTCTTC.